The rows below give T cell receptor beta chains drawn from one sample of a study of T cells after yellow fever vaccination. TCRdb reanalysed the 5' RACE reads using MiXCR and keeps one entry per CDR3 protein. The repertoire holds about 550,000 distinct CDR3 sequences, with 15% to 20% as singletons. Sequences were derived from PBMCs, sampled 15 days after the yellow fever booster vaccination. The receptors come from a man aged 25-45 years who received the YFV17D yellow fever vaccine. Each CDR3 is given with its conserved first and last residue. The order of the fields is CDR3 DNA, CDR3 protein, V gene, J gene, D gene, clone size. The D gene is left open where the match is weak. Size is omitted from some rows. Given values are once, few, many or a class for expanded clones.

TGCAGCGTTGCTTCTAAAGAGACCCCGTACTTC	CSVASKETPYF	TRBV29-1	TRBJ2-5	-	once
TGTGCAACGACTAGCGGGGGACGCGAGCAGTACTTC	CATTSGGREQYF	TRBV12-5	TRBJ2-7	TRBD2	few
TGCGCCAGCAGCCAAGAGATCTGGCAGGCAGTTCGGAACGGGGAGCTGTTTTTT	CASSQEIWQAVRNGELFF	TRBV4-3	TRBJ2-2	-	few
TGCGCCAGCAGCTTGGCGGTCAACTCCTACAATGAGCAGTTCTTC	CASSLAVNSYNEQFF	TRBV5-1	TRBJ2-1	-	-
TGTGCCAGCAGCTTAGAACAGGGTAGGAATTCACCCCTCCACTTT	CASSLEQGRNSPLHF	TRBV5-5	TRBJ1-6	-	few
TGCAGTGCTAGAGATTTGGTGGGGTACGTTACTGAAGCTTTCTTT	CSARDLVGYVTEAFF	TRBV20-1	TRBJ1-1	-	-
TGTGCCAGCAGCTCCAGGTTGGATCAGCCCCAGCATTTT	CASSSRLDQPQHF	TRBV7-2	TRBJ1-5	-	few
TGTGCCAGCAGCTTAGGGGGGGGGAGAGCTTTCTTT	CASSLGGGRAFF	TRBV7-9	TRBJ1-1	-	-
TGCAGTGCTAGAGGGCCTTCGGATACGCAGTATTTT	CSARGPSDTQYF	TRBV20-1	TRBJ2-3	-	few
TGCAGTGCTACCCGGGACACCGAGTCGGGGACCCAGTACTTC	CSATRDTESGTQYF	TRBV20-1	TRBJ2-5	-	-
TGTGCCCGCAGTTTAAGACGCAGCGGGAGGGTCTCGGCCGGGGAGCTGTTTTTT	CARSLRRSGRVSAGELFF	TRBV12-3/TRBV12-4	TRBJ2-2	TRBD2	-
TGTGCCAGCAGCCAAGATGTGAGTGGGAGACGCAATGAGCAGTTCTTC	CASSQDVSGRRNEQFF	TRBV4-2	TRBJ2-1	-	-
TGCAGTGCCATGGGTAGCGGGACCCAAGAGACCCAGTACTTC	CSAMGSGTQETQYF	TRBV20-1	TRBJ2-5	TRBD2	-
TGTGCTTACAACAAGGGGGGGCTCTACACCGGGGAGCTGTTTTTT	CAYNKGGLYTGELFF	TRBV30	TRBJ2-2	-	-
TGCGCCAGCAGCCAAGATTTTCGGCAGGGGGCTCGCTATGGCTACACCTTC	CASSQDFRQGARYGYTF	TRBV4-3	TRBJ1-2	TRBD1	-
TGTGCCAGCTCACCACGGAGTAGCGGGAGGGCCTTCACAGAGACCCAGTACTTC	CASSPRSSGRAFTETQYF	TRBV18	TRBJ2-5	TRBD2	-
TGTGCCAGCAGGAGCGGGACCCCCGGTAATGAGCAGTTCTTC	CASRSGTPGNEQFF	TRBV7-2	TRBJ2-1	TRBD2	-
TGTGCCAGCAGCTTAGGACAGGGCCCTAACCGGGAGCTGTTTTTT	CASSLGQGPNRELFF	TRBV7-8	TRBJ2-2	TRBD1	few
TGCAGTGCTAGAGATCCGCAGGGGCCTGGGGAGCAGTACTTC	CSARDPQGPGEQYF	TRBV20-1	TRBJ2-7	-	few
TGTGCCAGTCGGGGAAAGGGAACCTACAATGAGCAGTTCTTC	CASRGKGTYNEQFF	TRBV19	TRBJ2-1	-	-